The 7 T cell receptor beta chains below come from one sample, sequenced in a study of blood T cell repertoires in COVID-19 (dated by TCRdb to 2018 to 2020). The library was obtained by the immunoSEQ multiplex PCR assay. Entries here come from immuneACCESS through TCRdb and include only in-frame sequences with V and J called. Some clones fail to appear in such tables; in the studies checked, an unresolved V gene covers under half of the shortfall, and the cause of the remainder is unknown. Present in this sample are roughly 380,000 clones, about nine tenths of which were seen just once. Over 0.9% of the sample is in the top ten clones. The source material was PBMCs or T cells enriched from blood (not recorded which). The receptors were sampled from a woman in her 30s who had been exposed to COVID-19.

This clone showed up just once. A much bigger clone sits one base away, suggesting this may be a read error. The V call is TRBV9, the J call TRBJ1-2, with D possibly being TRBD1 (5 bases). This CDR3 has 13 amino acids. Germline V CDR1 and CDR2: SGDLS, YYNGEE. V shed 0 bases and J shed 2 bases, with 5 bases lying between them. DNA for the CDR3: TGTGCCAGCAGCGTAGGGACAAACTATGGCTACACCTTC. This gives the protein CASSVGTNYGYTF.

This rearrangement joins TRBV25-1 to TRBJ2-3; 11 positions agree with TRBD2. Trimming at V came to 4 bases and at J to 0 bases, leaving 6 bases not matched to a gene. From germline, CDR1 is MGHDK and CDR2 SYGVNS. The CDR3 runs 17 residues. The CDR3 region has the DNA TGTGCCAGCAGTGGGGGGGGGACTAGCGGAAGCACAGATACGCAGTATTTT. It specifies CASSGGGTSGSTDTQYF.

The rearrangement joins TRBV27 to TRBJ2-3; 10 positions agree with TRBD2. The CDR3 runs 14 residues. The germline V gene encodes CDR1 MNHEY and CDR2 SMNVEV (reference sequence). Trimming cost V 6 bases and J 0 bases; bases outside gene matches: 0. CDR3 sequence reads: CASRGLASTDTQYF. The CDR3 DNA reads as TGTGCCAGCAGGGGACTAGCGAGCACAGATACGCAGTATTTT.

The genes are TRBV29-1 and TRBJ2-7, with 8 bases matching TRBD1. CDR3 length equals 15 residues. Germline V gene sequence: CDR1 SQVTM, CDR2 ANQGSEA. Trimming at V came to 4 bases and at J to 0 bases, leaving 8 bases not matched to a gene. The CDR3 coding sequence is TGCAGCGTTGCAGGGGACAGGAGAAGCTCCTACGAGCAGTACTTC. This encodes CSVAGDRRSSYEQYF.

The sample holds a few counts of this clone. The chain has TRBV6-5 and TRBJ1-5; weak D call: TRBD1 (6 bases). There are 14 residues in the CDR3. CDR1 is MNHEY, CDR2 SVGAGI, per germline. The V gene lost 6 bases and the J gene lost 2 bases, with 11 bases spanning the gap. The CDR3 protein is CASSLGAGNQPQHF. For the CDR3, the DNA is TGTGCCAGCAGCCTGGGGGCTGGCAATCAGCCCCAGCATTTT.

The chain is built from TRBV27 and TRBJ2-5, with D maybe TRBD2 (5 bases). This CDR3 region has 14 residues. Germline V gene lookup returns CDR1 MNHEY and CDR2 SMNVEV (reference sequence). V gave up 3 bases and J gave up 2 bases, with 10 bases separating them. CDR3 protein: CASSFDYKQETQYF. The CDR3, as DNA: TGTGCCAGCAGTTTCGACTACAAGCAAGAGACCCAGTACTTC.

The V gene is TRBV28, the J gene TRBJ1-2, with 8 bases fitting TRBD1. Looked up from germline, CDR1 is MDHEN and CDR2 is SYDVKM. This CDR3 spans 14 amino acids. V lost 5 bases and J lost 8; bases outside the gene matches: 10. CDR3 nucleotide sequence: TGTGCCAGCAGTACCTACCAGGGGGCAGGCGGCTACACCTTC. This gives the protein CASSTYQGAGGYTF.